These 2 T cell receptor beta chains share one sample of origin, sequenced in a study of regulatory T cells in long-lasting Graves disease (dated by TCRdb to the early 2020s). What this sample's time point label stands for: newly diagnosed GD, antithyroid drugs for less than 3 months. RNA was extracted from PBMCs in TRIzol for both TCR sequencing and RNA sequencing. Receptor libraries were prepared by multiplex PCR. The data were produced on an Illumina HiSeq 4000. iRepertoire HTBI primers and Arm-PCR amplification of CDR3 regions were used to construct TCR beta libraries. TCRdb trimmed public reads at Q25 via fastp, called clones via MiXCR and kept in-frame beta chains. One record per CDR3 amino acid sequence lists the most common genes and DNA. Within this sample are some 600,000 distinct CDR3 sequences, with around 16% of them counted one time only. The biggest ten clones account for around 11% of the sample.

This sample also appeared in a second study, on T cells in Graves' hyperthyroidism and ophthalmopathy.

This specimen was peripheral blood mononuclear cells (PBMCs), taken at new diagnosis, from a patient treated with antithyroid drugs. These receptors originate from a man aged 18 to 30 with Graves disease. Donor details come from another sample of the same person, matched by shared clones.

Only a few counts were recorded for this clonotype. This chain connects TRBV14 to TRBJ2-3; 11 bases align to TRBD2. Germline V gives CDR1 SGHDN, CDR2 FVKESK. After removal of 1 base from V and 5 bases from J, the junction contained 8 bases not matched to a gene. The CDR3 extends over 17 amino acids. The CDR3 nucleotides read TGTGCCAGCAGCCAAGTTATTAGCGGGAGGGCCGTAGATACGCAGTATTTT. Its protein is CASSQVISGRAVDTQYF.

V is TRBV24-1 and J is TRBJ1-2, with D perhaps TRBD1 (5 bases). The length of the CDR3 is 13 residues. Trimming stripped 9 bases from V and 5 bases from J, with 15 bases between. From germline, CDR1 is KGHDR and CDR2 SFDVKD. DNA for the CDR3: TGTGCCACCCCCCAGTGGGGGAATTATGGCTACACCTTC. Translating gives CATPQWGNYGYTF.